Listed below are T cell receptor beta chains from one sample, sequenced in a study of long-term antiretroviral therapy in people with HIV. This table comes from immunoSEQ multiplex PCR, and its TCRdb copy is limited to in-frame clones, with some not included. The sample has 25,000 to 30,000 clones, around 89% seen once; the top ten hold over 3.5%. The material was unsorted PBMCs, obtained 0.5 years after starting antiretroviral therapy. All receptors derive from a woman between 18 and 30 years old with HIV. Each CDR3 is given with its conserved first and last residue. The D gene is left open where the match is weak. The size of a clone is reported for some rows only, either as once, few or many, or as a class for expanded clones.

V	size	J	D	DNA	CDR3
TRBV27	.	TRBJ2-7	TRBD2	TGTGCCAGCAGTTTTGGGACTAGCGCGACCTACGAGCAGTACTTC	CASSFGTSATYEQYF
TRBV19	once	TRBJ2-7	TRBD1	TGTGCCAGTAGTAGGAGAACGGGACAGGGACCCTACGAGCAGTACTTC	CASSRRTGQGPYEQYF
TRBV27	few	TRBJ1-1	.	TGTGCCAGCAGTTTGGTAGAGGGTGGAGAAGCTTTCTTT	CASSLVEGGEAFF
TRBV28	.	TRBJ1-2	TRBD1	TGTGCCAGCAGTTTATTGCAGGGGGCCGGCTATGGCTACACCTTC	CASSLLQGAGYGYTF
TRBV5-1	.	TRBJ1-5	TRBD1	TGCGCCAGCAGCTCGAACACTCCGGGACAGGGGTATACGCCCCAGCATTTT	CASSSNTPGQGYTPQHF
TRBV19	.	TRBJ2-3	.	TGTGCCAGTTGGGAGGGGGCGACAGATACGCAGTATTTT	CASWEGATDTQYF
TRBV7-2	.	TRBJ1-2	.	TGTGCCAGCAGCTCTCTCGAGGGCTGGAACTATGGCTACACCTTC	CASSSLEGWNYGYTF
TRBV9	.	TRBJ2-5	.	TGTGCCAGCAGCGTAGAACCAGGTGGAGTAGGAGAGACCCAGTACTTC	CASSVEPGGVGETQYF
TRBV10-3	.	TRBJ2-1	.	TGTGCCATCAGTGTAGGTCGAGATGAGCAGTTCTTC	CAISVGRDEQFF
TRBV9	.	TRBJ2-7	TRBD2	TGTGCCAGCAGCTCCGGGACTAGCGTCTACGAGCAGTACTTC	CASSSGTSVYEQYF
TRBV27	medium-sized	TRBJ2-7	TRBD2	TGTGCCAGCAGTTCTCCGGGACTAGCGTACGAGCAGTACTTC	CASSSPGLAYEQYF
TRBV7-2	few	TRBJ1-2	.	TGTGCCAGCAGCTTAGCGCAGGTCACTAACTATGGCTACACCTTC	CASSLAQVTNYGYTF
TRBV7-2	few	TRBJ2-5	.	TGTGCCAGCAGCTTGAATAGGGGTAACGGGGAGACCCAGTACTTC	CASSLNRGNGETQYF
TRBV10-1	.	TRBJ2-3	TRBD1	TGCGCCAGCAGTGAGTCGTTTACGACAGGGGAGCACACAGATACGCAGTATTTT	CASSESFTTGEHTDTQYF
TRBV14	.	TRBJ2-7	TRBD2	TGTGCCAGCAGCCACATAGGAAGACTAGCGGGGACCGCGGGCGAGCAGTACTTC	CASSHIGRLAGTAGEQYF
TRBV6-1	.	TRBJ2-7	.	TGTGCCAGCAGACTCGGGCCAGGATTTTCCTACGAGCAGTACTTC	CASRLGPGFSYEQYF
TRBV7-3	.	TRBJ1-3	TRBD1	TGTGCCAGCAGCTTGGGACAGGGGCAAAACACCATATATTTT	CASSLGQGQNTIYF
TRBV7-2	once	TRBJ2-7	.	TGTGCCAGCAGCGTGGGTGCAGTCTACGAGCAGTACTTC	CASSVGAVYEQYF
TRBV15	.	TRBJ2-3	.	TGTGCCACCAGCAGAGATCAGAAGAAACGGACAGATACGCAGTATTTT	CATSRDQKKRTDTQYF
TRBV18	.	TRBJ2-5	.	TGTGCCAGCTCACCAACGGAACACCAAGAGACCCAGTACTTC	CASSPTEHQETQYF
TRBV9	.	TRBJ2-5	.	TGTGCCAGCAGCGCGAGTCGTACGCCTGAAGAGACCCAGTACTTC	CASSASRTPEETQYF
TRBV4-2	.	TRBJ2-7	TRBD2	TGTGCCAGCAGCCAAGTCCGCGGGAGGAACGAGCAGTACTTC	CASSQVRGRNEQYF
TRBV6-5	.	TRBJ1-5	TRBD1	TGTGCCAGCAGTACCCAGGGGGGTCAGCCCCAGCATTTT	CASSTQGGQPQHF
TRBV27	.	TRBJ2-7	.	TGTGCCAGCATCTCAGGGGCCTACGAGCAGTACTTC	CASISGAYEQYF
TRBV28	.	TRBJ2-1	TRBD1	TGTGCCAGCAGTTTGGCCGGACAGGGGTACAATGAGCAGTTCTTC	CASSLAGQGYNEQFF
TRBV7-6	.	TRBJ1-1	.	TGTGCCAGCAGCTTGTCCTTAGGGTTGAACACTGAAGCTTTCTTT	CASSLSLGLNTEAFF
TRBV28	.	TRBJ2-7	.	TGTGCCAGCACTCACTACTCCTACGAGCAGTACTTC	CASTHYSYEQYF
TRBV25-1	.	TRBJ2-2	TRBD1	TGTGCCAGCAGTGGACAGGGTCTGGGCGGGGAGCTGTTTTTT	CASSGQGLGGELFF
TRBV14	once	TRBJ1-2	.	TGTGCCAGCAGCCAAGATTTCCGGGGTGGACACGGAATCAACTATGGCTACACCTTC	CASSQDFRGGHGINYGYTF
TRBV18	.	TRBJ1-2	.	TGTGCCAGCTCACTGGACGGTAACTATGGCTACACCTTC	CASSLDGNYGYTF
TRBV7-6	.	TRBJ2-5	TRBD2	TGTGCCAGCAGGCCTAGCGGGAGGGGAATCAAAGAGACCCAGTACTTC	CASRPSGRGIKETQYF
TRBV7-3	.	TRBJ1-1	.	TGTGCCAGCAGCCAGACAGGCCTAAACACTGAAGCTTTCTTT	CASSQTGLNTEAFF
TRBV28	.	TRBJ2-1	.	TGTGCCAGCAGTCGTCGTTATAAATCGGAGGGCACGGGGTATGAGCAGTTCTTC	CASSRRYKSEGTGYEQFF